Each of the 31 T cell receptor beta chains below was sequenced from the same sample in a study of OX40 agonist ivuxolimab in advanced cancers. Assay: immunoSEQ multiplex PCR; the TCRdb copy retains only in-frame clones and omits some. The sample holds 26,000 or so clones, roughly 80% seen once. The source was CD4+ or CD8+ T cells sorted from blood, collected in a trial of the OX40 agonist ivuxolimab. Every receptor here comes from an adult with an advanced solid tumor such as melanoma, head and neck, liver or kidney cancer.

This clone was picked up one time. V usage is TRBV7-2 and J usage is TRBJ1-5; weak D call: TRBD1 (5 bases). Germline CDR1 reads SGHTA; CDR2 reads FQGNSA. This CDR3 has 15 residues. V was cut by 6 bases and J by 5 bases, with 17 bases left in between. Here the CDR3 reads CASSSGSGGYQPQHF. The CDR3 nucleotides read TGTGCCAGCAGTTCGGGTTCCGGGGGGTATCAGCCCCAGCATTTT.

The rearrangement joins TRBV28 to TRBJ1-6, with 8 positions matching TRBD1. CDR3 length equals 15 residues. Germline V gene data show CDR1 as MDHEN and CDR2 as SYDVKM. After removal of 4 bases from V and 11 bases from J, the junction contained 10 bases not matched to a gene. The CDR3 loop is CASSSRDRYGPPLHF. In DNA form, the CDR3 reads TGTGCCAGCAGTTCCCGGGACAGGTATGGTCCACCCCTCCACTTT.

This chain's CDR3 is CASSRTGLQSPLHF. CDR3 bases: TGTGCCAGCAGCCGGACAGGGCTTCAGTCACCCCTCCACTTT. The gene calls are TRBV5-6 and TRBJ1-6; 8 bases map to TRBD1. V gave up 4 bases and J gave up 10 bases; unmatched junction bases: 7. Looked up from germline, CDR1 is SGHDT and CDR2 is YYEEEE. The CDR3 contains 14 residues. Full variable domain (outside the CDR3, taken from reference TRBV5-6 and TRBJ1-6): DAGVTQSPTHLIKTRGQQVTLRCSPKSGHDTVSWYQQALGQGPQFIFQYYEEEERQRGNFPDRFSGHQFPNYSSELNVNALLLGDSALYLCASSRTGLQSPLHFGNGTRLTVT.

This clone is a singleton in its sample. The chain employs TRBV9 and TRBJ2-3, with D unclear. This CDR3 region has 15 residues. V lost 7 bases, J lost 1 base, and 16 bases lay in between. CDR1 is SGDLS and CDR2 is YYNGEE in the germline V gene. The CDR3 sequence: CASRAGNLGTDTQYF. Here the CDR3 DNA reads TGTGCCAGCCGGGCAGGCAATCTTGGCACAGATACGCAGTATTTT.

The CDR3 loop reads CASSYSTGYHTEAFF. CDR3 coding DNA: TGTGCCAGCAGTTACTCGACAGGGTATCACACTGAAGCTTTCTTT. The chain carries TRBV6-5 and TRBJ1-1; 7 nucleotides agree with TRBD1. This CDR3 contains 15 residues. Trimming at V came to 0 bases and at J to 3 bases, leaving 4 bases not matched to a gene. Per the germline V gene, CDR1 is MNHEY and CDR2 is SVGAGI.

The rearrangement joins TRBV21-1 to TRBJ2-7; TRBD1, the table's D call, was not compared with the DNA. TRBV21-1 is deemed a pseudogene. There are 14 residues in the CDR3. This CDR3 reads CASSNYRDSHEQYF. The CDR3 region has the DNA TGTGCCAGCAGCAACTACAGGGATAGCCACGAGCAGTACTTC.

This clone was counted between two and nine times. The rearrangement links TRBV7-2 to TRBJ1-2; 8 nucleotides align to TRBD1. The CDR3 is 14 amino acids. Germline CDR1 and CDR2: SGHTA and FQGNSA. V gave up 5 bases and J gave up 4 bases; unmatched junction bases: 6. This CDR3 reads CASSPQGAGYGYTF. CDR3 DNA: TGTGCCAGCAGCCCTCAGGGGGCAGGCTATGGCTACACCTTC. The full variable domain, completed using reference TRBV7-2 and TRBJ1-2, is GAGVSQSPSNKVTEKGKDVELRCDPISGHTALYWYRQSLGQGLEFLIYFQGNSAPDKSGLPSDRFSAERTGGSVSTLTIQRTQQEDSAVYLCASSPQGAGYGYTFGSGTRLTVV.

This chain uses TRBV2 with TRBJ2-3; 9 positions match TRBD2. Germline assignment: CDR1 SNHLY and CDR2 FYNNEI. The trim removed 7 bases at V and 4 bases at J, leaving 6 bases unmatched. The CDR3 is 14 amino acids. The CDR3 nucleotides read TGTGCCAGCATGCGGGGGGGGGAAGCAGATACGCAGTATTTT. Amino acid sequence: CASMRGGEADTQYF.

J is TRBJ2-3 and V is TRBV9; 8 bases align to TRBD2. Germline V CDR1 and CDR2: SGDLS, YYNGEE. The junction had 5 bases not matched to a gene; V was cut back by 0 bases and J by 2 bases. This CDR3 is built from 16 residues. The DNA for the CDR3 is TGTGCCAGCAGCGTAGAGGCTAGCGGGTCCACAGATACGCAGTATTTT. It yields the protein CASSVEASGSTDTQYF.

The chain combines TRBV7-2 with TRBJ2-1; no reliable D call. Looked up from germline, CDR1 is SGHTA and CDR2 is FQGNSA. Trimming removed 6 bases from V and 9 bases from J, with 9 bases in between. The CDR3 has 11 residues. The CDR3: CASSRRTEQFF. In DNA, the CDR3 is TGTGCCAGCAGTAGGCGAACTGAGCAGTTCTTC.

The chain couples TRBV10-1 to TRBJ2-1; 11 bases agree with TRBD2. Germline V gene lookup returns CDR1 WNHNN and CDR2 SYGVQD (reference sequence). Germline trimming cut 5 bases from V and 3 bases from J; bases unmatched to any gene: 15. This CDR3 has 19 residues. The CDR3 DNA reads TGCGCCAGCAGTCGAGGCCTAGCGGGGGGCTCCCTCGGCTACAATGAGCAGTTCTTC. Translation: CASSRGLAGGSLGYNEQFF.

The chain links TRBV5-4 to TRBJ2-1; D ambiguous. Germline V lookup: CDR1 SGHNT, CDR2 YYREEE (reference sequence). This CDR3 contains 11 residues. Trimming shortened V by 1 base and J by 8 bases, and 4 bases separated the two germline ends. The CDR3 here is CASSLTDEQFF. For the CDR3, the DNA is TGTGCCAGCAGCTTGACCGATGAGCAGTTCTTC.

V gene TRBV6-5 combines with J gene TRBJ2-3; D unresolved. CDR1 and CDR2 from the germline V gene are MNHEY and SVGAGI. The CDR3 loop spans 14 amino acids. The V and J ends lost 6 bases and 2 bases respectively, with 12 bases between them. CDR3 bases: TGTGCCAGCAGCCCGGTTGGGTCCACAGATACGCAGTATTTT. It is translated as CASSPVGSTDTQYF.

The J gene is TRBJ1-2, the V gene TRBV5-1; possibly TRBD1 for D (5 bases). Germline assignment: CDR1 SGHRS and CDR2 YFSETQ. CDR3 size: 13 residues. V gave up 5 bases and J gave up 4 bases, with 12 bases separating them. The CDR3 DNA reads TGCGCCAGCAGTTCCTCCGACAGCTATGGCTACACCTTC. Translated: CASSSSDSYGYTF. Variable domain in full (rest from reference TRBV5-1 and TRBJ1-2): KAGVTQTPRYLIKTRGQQVTLSCSPISGHRSVSWYQQTPGQGLQFLFEYFSETQRNKGNFPGRFSGRQFSNSRSEMNVSTLELGDSALYLCASSSSDSYGYTFGSGTRLTVV.

The chain combines TRBV5-4 with TRBJ1-2, with 10 bases lining up with TRBD1. The CDR3 runs to 15 residues. With V trimmed by 4 bases and J by 7 bases, 10 bases remained unmatched. CDR1 is SGHNT and CDR2 is YYREEE in the germline V gene (reference sequence). CDR3 in DNA: TGTGCCAGCAGCGGGGGACAGGGGATCAGAGGTGGCTACACCTTC. Protein: CASSGGQGIRGGYTF.

This chain uses TRBV18 with TRBJ1-2, with 10 bases aligning to TRBD1. J gave up 3 bases and V 5 bases, and 0 bases lay outside the gene matches. Looked up from germline, CDR1 is KGHSH and CDR2 is LQKENI. This CDR3 contains 13 residues. The CDR3 bases are TGTGCCAGCTCAGGGACAGGGGACTATGGCTACACCTTC. Amino acid sequence: CASSGTGDYGYTF. Based on the CDR3 plus reference TRBV18 and TRBJ1-2, the full variable domain is NAGVMQNPRHLVRRRGQEARLRCSPMKGHSHVYWYRQLPEEGLKFMVYLQKENIIDESGMPKERFSAEFPKEGPSILRIQQVVRGDSAAYFCASSGTGDYGYTFGSGTRLTVV.

The chain combines TRBV6-6 with TRBJ1-2; D is undetermined. V was trimmed by 7 bases and J by 3 bases, leaving 12 bases between them. CDR3 length: 13 amino acids. The V gene's germline CDR1 is MNHNY and CDR2 SVGAGI (reference sequence). The CDR3 sequence: CASKMTEDYGYTF. The DNA of the CDR3 is TGTGCCAGCAAGATGACGGAAGACTATGGCTACACCTTC.

V usage is TRBV7-8 and J usage is TRBJ2-7; D gene ambiguous. This CDR3 has 13 amino acids. Germline V gene lookup returns CDR1 SGHVS and CDR2 FQNEAQ. The V and J ends lost 1 base and 3 bases respectively, with 7 bases between them. In DNA form, the CDR3 reads TGTGCCAGCAGCTTAGACACACTCTACGAGCAGTACTTC. It is translated as CASSLDTLYEQYF.

The J gene is TRBJ2-7, the V gene TRBV6-6; 7 bases are a match to TRBD1. This CDR3 comprises 13 residues. J lost 6 bases, V lost 6 bases, and 8 bases had no gene match. Germline V gene data show CDR1 as MNHNY and CDR2 as SVGAGI (reference sequence). The CDR3 coding sequence is TGTGCCAGCAGCCTCGACAGGGCTAGCGAGCAGTACTTC. Its protein is CASSLDRASEQYF.

The chain has TRBV29-1 and TRBJ2-7, with 9 nucleotides matching TRBD1. Germline CDR1 is SQVTM and CDR2 is ANQGSEA. The CDR3 is 17 residues long. Trimming at V came to 6 bases and at J to 2 bases, leaving 17 bases not matched to a gene. DNA of the CDR3: TGCAGCGTCCGACTACTTAGTAACGGGGACAGGGCCTACGAGCAGTACTTC. Its translation is CSVRLLSNGDRAYEQYF.

The gene calls are TRBV9 and TRBJ1-6, with D uncertain. V dropped 0 bases and J dropped 2 bases, with 3 bases sitting between them. The CDR3 is 14 residues long. Germline CDR1 and CDR2: SGDLS and YYNGEE. Written as DNA, the CDR3 is TGTGCCAGCAGCGTAGACACCTATAATTCACCCCTCCACTTT. It specifies CASSVDTYNSPLHF.

The chain joins TRBV5-1 to TRBJ2-5; D perhaps matches TRBD1 (6 bases). CDR3 length equals 15 residues. The ends were cut back, 3 bases at V and 2 bases at J, with 14 bases in the middle. CDR1 and CDR2 from the germline V gene are SGHRS and YFSETQ. The CDR3 sequence is CASSSRTGFQETQYF. In DNA form, the CDR3 reads TGCGCCAGCAGCTCACGAACAGGGTTTCAAGAGACCCAGTACTTC.

V usage is TRBV7-2 and J usage is TRBJ2-3; D is unresolved. Deletions cut 4 bases from V and 5 bases from J, with 16 bases between. This CDR3 has 15 residues. Germline V gene sequence: CDR1 SGHTA, CDR2 FQGNSA. CDR3 in DNA: TGTGCCAGCAGCTCGGAAGGGATCTCGCGAGATACGCAGTATTTT. This translates into CASSSEGISRDTQYF.

V is TRBV25-1 and J is TRBJ1-3; D unclear. CDR1 is MGHDK and CDR2 is SYGVNS in the germline V gene. The CDR3 has 16 amino acids. V gave up 4 bases and J gave up 0 bases, with 13 bases separating them. In DNA form, the CDR3 reads TGTGCCAGCAGTGGTTTTCGACGGAGCTCTGGAAACACCATATATTTT. Its protein product is CASSGFRRSSGNTIYF.

This clone showed up just a few times. This chain connects TRBV5-6 to TRBJ2-7, with 12 bases that match TRBD1. CDR3 length equals 15 residues. Germline assignment: CDR1 SGHDT and CDR2 YYEEEE. After removal of 7 bases from V and 7 bases from J, the junction contained 12 bases not matched to a gene. CDR3 sequence (DNA): TGTGCCAGCTCCTCGAGGGGACAGGGGGCGCTTGAGCAGTACTTC. Its translation: CASSSRGQGALEQYF.

The chain employs TRBV29-1 and TRBJ2-2; 9 nucleotides align to TRBD2. The CDR3 is made up of 15 amino acids. The ends lost 4 bases at V and 7 bases at J; junction bases unmatched: 10. Looked up from germline, CDR1 is SQVTM and CDR2 is ANQGSEA. CDR3 sequence: CSVGDPQRGVGELFF. The CDR3 coding sequence is TGCAGCGTTGGCGACCCACAGCGGGGGGTCGGGGAGCTGTTTTTT.

V gene TRBV7-2 combines with J gene TRBJ2-7, with a weak D call TRBD2 (5 bases). This CDR3 is built from 15 residues. Deletions cut 1 base from V and 2 bases from J, with 12 bases between. CDR1 and CDR2 from the germline V gene are SGHTA and FQGNSA. The CDR3 loop reads CASSLVDSGTYEQYF. Here the CDR3 DNA reads TGTGCCAGCAGCTTAGTTGATTCGGGAACCTACGAGCAGTACTTC.

The rearrangement joins TRBV10-3 to TRBJ2-1; 8 bases line up with TRBD1. V was pared by 3 bases and J by 3 bases, with 4 bases of the junction left unmatched. Germline V CDR1 and CDR2: ENHRY, SYGVKD. The CDR3 is made up of 15 amino acids. CDR3 DNA sequence: TGTGCCATCAGTGACAGGGGGCCCGGCTACAATGAGCAGTTCTTC. Its protein is CAISDRGPGYNEQFF.

V gene TRBV5-1 combines with J gene TRBJ2-3; 8 bases are a match to TRBD1. CDR1 and CDR2 (germline): SGHRS, YFSETQ. This CDR3 region has 15 residues. V dropped 6 bases and J dropped 6; count of bases not matched to a gene: 12. The DNA for the CDR3 is TGCGCCAGCACCCTAAATACAGGGGGGCGGGATACGCAGTATTTT. It encodes CASTLNTGGRDTQYF. Together with reference TRBV5-1 and TRBJ2-3, the CDR3 gives the full variable domain: KAGVTQTPRYLIKTRGQQVTLSCSPISGHRSVSWYQQTPGQGLQFLFEYFSETQRNKGNFPGRFSGRQFSNSRSEMNVSTLELGDSALYLCASTLNTGGRDTQYFGPGTRLTVL.

Concerning this clone: The junction and the germline gene differ at one end; a read error may be behind it. CDR3 amino acids: CASSLAPSVAKNIQYF. CDR3 nucleotides: TGTGCCAGCAGTTTGGCCCCCTCGGTAGCCAAAAACATTCAGTACTTC. The V gene is TRBV5-5, the J gene TRBJ2-4; D ambiguous. This CDR3 contains 16 residues. CDR1 and CDR2 (germline): SGHKS, YYEKEE (reference sequence).

This clone was seen a few times. This rearrangement joins TRBV11-3 to TRBJ1-1; D not certain. Germline values: CDR1 SGHNT, CDR2 YENEEA. The CDR3 is 14 residues long. The V end was cut by 0 bases, the J end by 1 base, with 6 bases between. CDR3 residues: CASSLDGRNTEAFF. In nucleotides, the CDR3 is TGTGCCAGCAGCTTAGATGGCAGGAACACTGAAGCTTTCTTT.